This TCR beta chain was identified in a study of shared clonotypes between healthy human individuals. Profiled with immunoSEQ multiplex PCR; TCRdb holds only in-frame clones, not every one. The sample has about half a million clones; approximately 81% are singletons. Only Caucasian adults living in Nashville, Tennessee made up the donor group. Extraction of genomic DNA in unsorted samples used 86 million or so PBMCs. The CDR3 contains 15 residues. Trimming cost V 10 bases and J 4 bases, with 19 bases left between them. Germline V lookup: CDR1 ENHRY, CDR2 SYGVKD. The source of this sequence is a woman between 40 and 50 years old in good health. Some clones in this sample may be carry-over from other donors' samples. The sequenced sample consisted of PBMCs. This rearrangement joins TRBV10-3 to TRBJ2-2; D may be TRBD1 or TRBD2 (5 bases each). CDR3 sequence (DNA): TGTGCCACAGCCCGAACCGGGACGCTCACCGGGGAGCTGTTTTTT. As protein: CATARTGTLTGELFF.